This T cell receptor beta chain was profiled in a study of T-cell reconstitution after alpha-beta-depleted transplantation in children. General study points: Hyperexpanded clones declined; after one year, newly produced T cells mostly supplied diversity. Day-60 TCRbeta diversity that was high in some patients was derived from surviving recipient T cells and thymic progenitors. Alpha-beta T cells present about two months after transplant were reported to originate from several hundred expanded graft clones.

Unique molecular identifiers featured in how the TCRbeta library was prepared. TCRdb reanalysed the PCR reads using MiXCR and keeps one entry per CDR3 protein. This sample yields about 210,000 distinct CDR3 sequences, of which approximately 19% are seen a single time; around two fifths belongs to the top ten. This clonotype was detected only a few times. The antigen remains undetermined. V trimming: 6 bases; J trimming: 0 bases; junction bases outside the gene matches: 5. The CDR3 is 14 amino acids. In germline, CDR1 is ENHRY, CDR2 SYGVKD. This chain links TRBV10-3 with TRBJ2-7; TRBD1 matches 7 bases. The TCR comes from a male patient under 10 years old who had a stem cell transplant for acute lymphoblastic leukemia, so the T cells may come from the graft donor. Here the sequenced sample was PBMCs, mostly from graft donor cells, taken 360 days after TCRalphabeta/CD19-depleted stem cell transplant. This CDR3 is CAISGTATSYEQYF. In nucleotides, the CDR3 is TGTGCCATCAGCGGGACAGCCACCTCCTACGAGCAGTACTTC.